Below, 11 T cell receptor beta chains from the same sample are listed, as sequenced in a study of CD8+ T cells in alopecia areata. Sample treatment: oral pan-JAK inhibitor, 5-10 mg twice daily. Investigators isolated RNA and reverse transcribed it into cDNA to act as the sequencing template. Assay used: immunoSEQ multiplex PCR; TCRdb lists only in-frame clones, some missing. In the table there are about 210,000 clones, approximately 72% of which are singletons. Sequencing used CD4+ T cells sorted from blood, obtained at approximately week 42, from a patient treated with tofacitinib. The receptors come from a human donor with alopecia areata.

V and J are TRBV2 and TRBJ2-1; 7 nucleotides match TRBD2. Germline V lookup: CDR1 SNHLY, CDR2 FYNNEI. V lost 4 bases and J lost 9; bases outside the gene matches: 9. The CDR3 loop spans 14 amino acids. CDR3 amino acids: CASSVMERGSEQFF. In DNA, the CDR3 is TGTGCCAGCAGTGTGATGGAGCGGGGCAGTGAGCAGTTCTTC.

The chain is built from TRBV30 and TRBJ2-4, with TRBD1 matching over 8 bases. This CDR3 is 15 amino acids long. Germline trimming cut 4 bases from V and 8 bases from J; bases unmatched to any gene: 13. The V gene's germline CDR1 is GTSNPN and CDR2 SVGIG (reference sequence). CDR3 nucleotide sequence: TGTGCCTGGACTCCCGGACAGGGACAGGTAGACATTCAGTACTTC. Its protein product is CAWTPGQGQVDIQYF.

This clone has more than one count but fewer than ten. V is TRBV29-1 and J is TRBJ1-1; no reliable D call. The CDR3 totals 13 residues. V lost 4 bases, J lost 3 bases, and 12 bases lay in between. Germline V CDR1 and CDR2: SQVTM, ANQGSEA. In DNA form, the CDR3 reads TGCAGCGTTGTTCCTGGGGTGGACACTGAAGCTTTCTTT. Translated, it gives CSVVPGVDTEAFF.

The V and J genes are TRBV11-2 and TRBJ1-5; 7 bases line up with TRBD1. This CDR3 is built from 15 residues. Per germline, CDR1 SGHAT and CDR2 FQNNGV. Losses at the gene ends were 5 bases for V and 2 bases for J; bases not matched to a gene: 6. This CDR3 is CASSKITGGNQPQHF. The CDR3, as DNA: TGTGCCAGCAGCAAGATAACAGGGGGCAATCAGCCCCAGCATTTT.

This rearrangement joins TRBV25-1 to TRBJ1-4; 12 nucleotides agree with TRBD1. There are 17 residues in the CDR3. Germline CDR1 and CDR2: MGHDK and SYGVNS. V lost 1 base, J lost 5 bases, and 5 bases stayed unmatched. The CDR3 loop reads CASSESGQGARNEKLFF. CDR3 nucleotides: TGTGCCAGCAGTGAATCGGGACAGGGGGCGAGGAATGAAAAACTGTTTTTT.

This clone was detected only a few times. The chain carries TRBV29-1 and TRBJ1-2; no clear D gene. CDR3 size: 13 residues. V was trimmed by 0 bases and J by 8 bases, leaving 13 bases between them. Germline V gives CDR1 SQVTM, CDR2 ANQGSEA. CDR3 nucleotides: TGCAGCGTTGAAGACGGCCCAGTAAGGGGCTACACCTTC. This sequence encodes CSVEDGPVRGYTF.

This clone was counted only a few times. The V gene is TRBV2, the J gene TRBJ2-7, with 9 bases identical to TRBD1. J was trimmed by 2 bases and V by 9 bases; bases with no gene match: 5. CDR1 is SNHLY, CDR2 FYNNEI, per germline. CDR3 length equals 13 residues. CDR3 sequence reads: CASMGQGTYEQYF. The CDR3 DNA sequence: TGTGCCAGTATGGGACAGGGAACCTACGAGCAGTACTTC.

This clone was recorded many times. V and J are TRBV7-2 and TRBJ2-3; a weak D match, TRBD2 (6 bases). The CDR3 runs to 14 residues. The V end lost 4 bases, the J end lost 5 bases, and 13 bases lay between the germline ends. CDR1 is SGHTA and CDR2 is FQGNSA in the germline V gene. CDR3 sequence: CASSSGLHGDTQYF. In DNA form, the CDR3 reads TGTGCCAGCAGCTCGGGACTCCACGGAGATACGCAGTATTTT.

The V gene is TRBV29-1, the J gene TRBJ2-2; 8 nucleotides agree with TRBD2. The CDR3 sequence is 15 residues long. The V gene's germline CDR1 is SQVTM and CDR2 ANQGSEA. V shed 6 bases, J shed 1 base, and the junction held 7 bases outside the gene matches. The CDR3 DNA sequence: TGCAGCGTCCGCGTCAGCGGGGGGAACACCGGGGAGCTGTTTTTT. This codes for CSVRVSGGNTGELFF.

The rearrangement uses TRBV6-5 and TRBJ2-2; TRBD1 matches at 11 bases. Germline values: CDR1 MNHEY, CDR2 SVGAGI. V dropped 6 bases and J dropped 6; count of bases not matched to a gene: 6. CDR3 length: 15 amino acids. CDR3 DNA: TGTGCCAGCAGCCCCGGACAGGGGGCGTCCGGGGAGCTGTTTTTT. The encoded protein is CASSPGQGASGELFF.

The V gene is TRBV19, the J gene TRBJ2-7; TRBD1 aligns across 7 bases. Unmatched junction bases numbered 9, after V lost 4 bases and J lost 3 bases. CDR3 length equals 15 residues. Germline V CDR1 and CDR2: LNHDA, SQIVND (reference sequence). The CDR3 here is CASSTDRAHNYEQYF. CDR3 nucleotides: TGTGCCAGTAGTACCGACAGGGCTCATAACTACGAGCAGTACTTC.